The sequence of this TCR beta chain was determined in a study of a mutant IDH1 vaccine in newly diagnosed glioma. Study background: Treated patients had a mean age of about 44 years and a sex split that was approximately 62% male and 37.5% female.

Produced via immunoSEQ multiplex PCR; TCRdb's table is partial and in-frame only. Among about 38,000 clones, roughly 78% were seen once, and the ten largest hold over 7.5%. Time point here: baseline, week 1 (first vaccination visit). Treatment noted: pre-vaccination baseline after standard-of-care therapy. Trimming cost V 0 bases and J 1 base, with 10 bases left between them. Germline values: CDR1 SGDLS, CDR2 YYNGEE. The CDR3 totals 15 residues. The receptor comes from a man in his forties with glioma. Some clones in this sample may be carry-over from other donors' samples. The sequencing here drew on PBMCs, taken from a glioma patient treated with radiotherapy, temozolomide or both. V and J are TRBV9 and TRBJ1-1; TRBD1 might be the D (5 bases). In DNA, the CDR3 is TGTGCCAGCAGCGTAGTAGATACAGGGAACACTGAAGCTTTCTTT. This sequence encodes CASSVVDTGNTEAFF.